The 23 T cell receptor beta chains given below trace back to one sample, sequenced in a study of cytomegalovirus exposure and HLA in healthy donors. PCR was performed using 60 Vbeta and 13 Jbeta primers. The assay was immunoSEQ multiplex PCR, and TCRdb's table has in-frame clones only and misses some. The table shows some 120,000 clones, with approximately 8.6% occurring only once. The source material was PBMCs. The receptors derive from a woman in her forties in good health and CMV-seropositive.

This clone came up a few times. V usage is TRBV6-6 and J usage is TRBJ2-3, with a possible D match to TRBD1 (6 bases). CDR3 length equals 14 residues. The V and J ends lost 6 bases and 2 bases respectively, with 12 bases between them. Germline loops: CDR1 MNHNY, CDR2 SVGAGI (reference sequence). The CDR3 DNA reads as TGTGCCAGCAGCAGGGGAGAGGACACAGATACGCAGTATTTT. Protein sequence: CASSRGEDTDTQYF.

The table lists this clone with a few counts. This sequence joins TRBV7-2 and TRBJ2-5; 9 bases align to TRBD1. The ends lost 5 bases at V and 5 bases at J; junction bases unmatched: 12. The CDR3 contains 16 residues. The germline CDR1 and CDR2 sequences are SGHTA and FQGNSA. The CDR3 here is CASSHGQGFSRETQYF. In DNA, the CDR3 is TGTGCCAGCAGCCACGGACAGGGGTTTTCGAGGGAGACCCAGTACTTC.

There are a few counts of this clone. The chain combines TRBV27 with TRBJ1-2; 8 bases are a match to TRBD1. CDR1 and CDR2 (germline): MNHEY, SMNVEV (reference sequence). The ends lost 5 bases at V and 3 bases at J; junction bases unmatched: 5. CDR3 length: 14 amino acids. The DNA of the CDR3 is TGTGCCAGCAGTCCGGACAGGGCTCACTATGGCTACACCTTC. Its protein is CASSPDRAHYGYTF.

V gene TRBV9 combines with J gene TRBJ1-1, with 9 bases aligning to TRBD1. Germline V CDR1 and CDR2: SGDLS, YYNGEE. The CDR3 sequence is 14 residues long. V lost 4 bases, J lost 4 bases, and 5 bases stayed unmatched. CDR3 DNA sequence: TGTGCCAGCAGCCCGGGACAGGGTACCACTGAAGCTTTCTTT. Protein product: CASSPGQGTTEAFF.

Remarks on this clone: Its ends do not fully match the called genes, so a read error is possible. The V call is TRBV6-4, the J call TRBJ2-6, with D possibly being TRBD1 (6 bases). This CDR3 contains 15 residues. Germline CDR1 MRHNA, CDR2 SNTAGT. The CDR3 nucleotides read TGTGCCAGCAGTGACGGGGGCTCTGGGGCCAACGTGCTGACTTTC. It is translated as CASSDGGSGANVLTF.

The CDR3 spells CASSPGGIGAEAFF. CDR3 sequence (DNA): TGTGCCAGCTCACCGGGGGGGATAGGCGCTGAAGCTTTCTTT. This chain links TRBV18 with TRBJ1-1, with TRBD1 as a possible D gene (5 bases). From germline, CDR1 is KGHSH and CDR2 LQKENI. V shed 3 bases and J shed 6 bases, with 14 bases lying between them. The CDR3 has 14 amino acids.

For the CDR3, the DNA is TGTGCCAGCAGCGAAGGACAGGGGGTTGGTTCACCCCTCCACTTT. Translated, it gives CASSEGQGVGSPLHF. The V call is TRBV9, the J call TRBJ1-6; TRBD1 agrees at 10 bases. The CDR3 spans 15 residues. V trimming: 3 bases; J trimming: 9 bases; junction bases outside the gene matches: 6. Germline V lookup: CDR1 SGDLS, CDR2 YYNGEE.

This clone was recorded a few times. The chain carries TRBV6-4 and TRBJ1-1, with D possibly matching TRBD1 (6 bases). The CDR3 length is 14 residues. The V and J ends lost 5 bases and 1 base respectively, with 11 bases between them. Germline CDR1 MRHNA, CDR2 SNTAGT. Written as DNA, the CDR3 is TGTGCCAGCAGTAATCAGACAGGGAACACTGAAGCTTTCTTT. This gives the protein CASSNQTGNTEAFF.

The V and J genes are TRBV12-5 and TRBJ2-7, with D maybe TRBD2 (7 bases). V was clipped by 2 bases and J by 7 bases, with 12 bases between them. The CDR3 spans 13 residues. From germline, CDR1 is LGHNT and CDR2 FRNRAP. CDR3 DNA: TGTGCTAGTGGTTTGATTGAGGGGGGGGAGCAGTACTTC. Protein: CASGLIEGGEQYF. The whole variable domain, remainder taken from reference TRBV12-5 and TRBJ2-7, is DARVTQTPRHKVTEMGQEVTMRCQPILGHNTVFWYRQTMMQGLELLAYFRNRAPLDDSGMPKDRFSAEMPDATLATLKIQPSEPRDSAVYFCASGLIEGGEQYFGPGTRLTVT.

This clone has only a few counts. The genes are TRBV29-1 and TRBJ1-2; 9 nucleotides align to TRBD1. Germline V gene sequence: CDR1 SQVTM, CDR2 ANQGSEA. V shed 2 bases, J shed 6 bases, and the junction held 7 bases outside the gene matches. This CDR3 spans 14 amino acids. DNA of the CDR3: TGCAGCGTTGAACGGGGGGACAGGGACGATGGCTACACCTTC. Amino acid sequence: CSVERGDRDDGYTF.

V gene TRBV5-4 combines with J gene TRBJ2-5, with a weak D call TRBD1 (5 bases). The CDR3 has 12 amino acids. Germline CDR1 reads SGHNT; CDR2 reads YYREEE (reference sequence). Trimming removed 4 bases at V and 7 bases at J, with 11 bases between. This CDR3 reads CASSTTTGTQYF. Written as DNA, the CDR3 is TGTGCCAGCAGCACAACTACAGGGACCCAGTACTTC.

This clone turned up a few times. The rearrangement joins TRBV5-6 to TRBJ2-7; no clear D. The CDR3 consists of 13 residues. Germline assignment: CDR1 SGHDT and CDR2 YYEEEE. V was trimmed by 1 base and J by 2 bases, leaving 7 bases between them. Here the CDR3 reads CASSLPAAYEQYF. In nucleotides, the CDR3 is TGTGCCAGCAGCTTGCCCGCAGCCTACGAGCAGTACTTC.

Regarding this clone: One base separates it from a far larger clone, so it is likely a read error. V and J are TRBV4-1 and TRBJ2-5; a weak D match, TRBD1 (6 bases). The CDR3 spans 15 residues. Germline lookup yields CDR1 MGHRA and CDR2 YSYEKL. CDR3 bases: TGCGCCTGCAGCCAAGGGCCTGGGGGCGCTGAGACCCAGTACTTC. The encoded protein is CACSQGPGGAETQYF.

A few counts support this clone. The J gene is TRBJ2-1, the V gene TRBV7-6; 8 bases fit TRBD2. Trimming took 3 bases from V and 4 from J; bases not matched to a gene: 5. The CDR3 totals 15 residues. Per germline, CDR1 SGHVS and CDR2 FNYEAQ. CDR3 in DNA: TGTGCCAGCAGCTTCTCAGCGGGGGCTTACAATGAGCAGTTCTTC. Amino acids: CASSFSAGAYNEQFF.

This clone was picked up a small number of times. The chain carries TRBV27 and TRBJ1-2; 8 bases map to TRBD1. Per germline, CDR1 MNHEY and CDR2 SMNVEV (reference sequence). J gave up 2 bases and V 4 bases, and 3 bases lay outside the gene matches. There are 14 residues in the CDR3. The CDR3 DNA reads TGTGCCAGCAGTTCCTGGACAGGGAACTATGGCTACACCTTC. Its translation is CASSSWTGNYGYTF.

This clone was seen more than once but under ten times. The genes are TRBV6-1 and TRBJ2-1; D is possibly TRBD2 (6 bases). The V gene lost 7 bases and the J gene lost 5 bases, with 15 bases spanning the gap. The CDR3 sequence is 14 residues long. Germline V lookup: CDR1 MNHNS, CDR2 SASEGT. The CDR3 DNA reads as TGTGCCAGCAAATGGCGGGAAGGAGACAATGAGCAGTTCTTC. This translates into CASKWREGDNEQFF.

This clone was observed a few times. The chain recombines TRBV6-1 with TRBJ1-1; D gene ambiguous. CDR1 is MNHNS and CDR2 is SASEGT in the germline V gene. The CDR3 has 13 amino acids. V was shortened by 4 bases and J by 5 bases, with 11 bases between the two germline ends. The CDR3 loop reads CASSVGLETEAFF. CDR3 in DNA: TGTGCCAGCAGTGTCGGACTGGAGACTGAAGCTTTCTTT.

The gene calls are TRBV5-8 and TRBJ2-3; TRBD2 matches at 8 bases. V lost 6 bases to trimming and J lost 0 bases; unmatched junction nucleotides: 9. This CDR3 has 16 residues. Per germline, CDR1 SGHTS and CDR2 YDEGEE. The CDR3 DNA is TGTGCCAGCAACCGGGGGGGGACCCAGAGCACAGATACGCAGTATTTT. It specifies CASNRGGTQSTDTQYF. Together with reference TRBV5-8 and TRBJ2-3, the CDR3 gives the full variable domain: EAGVTQSPTHLIKTRGQQATLRCSPISGHTSVYWYQQALGLGLQFLLWYDEGEERNRGNFPPRFSGRQFPNYSSELNVNALELEDSALYLCASNRGGTQSTDTQYFGPGTRLTVL.

The rearrangement links TRBV6-5 to TRBJ2-5; weak D call: TRBD2 (6 bases). The end of the DNA aligns better with TRBJ2-7, so the J call may be wrong. The CDR3 length is 14 residues. Germline CDR1 and CDR2: MNHEY and SVGAGI. The CDR3 DNA sequence: TGTGCCAGCAGTTCACCGACTAGGCAGCTCGAGCAGTACTTC. Residues: CASSSPTRQLEQYF.

This clone appeared many times. The chain is built from TRBV14 and TRBJ2-5, with TRBD1 matching over 7 bases. The CDR3 consists of 15 residues. Trimming at V came to 5 bases and at J to 5 bases, leaving 11 bases not matched to a gene. Germline V gene lookup returns CDR1 SGHDN and CDR2 FVKESK. The CDR3 here is CASSGTRGRGETQYF. DNA of the CDR3: TGTGCCAGCAGCGGAACAAGGGGGCGCGGGGAGACCCAGTACTTC.

This clone has a count of ten or more. The chain uses TRBV10-2 and TRBJ2-7, with D unresolved. V was shortened by 0 bases and J by 7 bases, with 7 bases between the two germline ends. This CDR3 spans 12 amino acids. CDR1 is WSHSY, CDR2 SAAADI, per germline. The CDR3 DNA is TGCGCCAGCAGTGAGTCGAGAGGTGAGCAGTACTTC. As protein: CASSESRGEQYF.

This clone occurred a few times. The chain combines TRBV4-1 with TRBJ2-7, with 7 bases aligning to TRBD1. V was clipped by 3 bases and J by 5 bases; unmatched bases: 4. The germline gives CDR1 MGHRA, CDR2 YSYEKL. The CDR3 loop spans 13 amino acids. The CDR3 is CASSQRGGDEQYF. The CDR3 DNA sequence: TGCGCCAGCAGCCAGCGAGGGGGCGACGAGCAGTACTTC.

The V gene is TRBV10-3, the J gene TRBJ2-2; no definite D call. Trimming cost V 2 bases and J 0 bases, with 4 bases left between them. The CDR3 spans 14 residues. CDR1 is ENHRY and CDR2 is SYGVKD in the germline V gene. The CDR3 DNA is TGTGCCATCAGTGAGGAGGCGAACACCGGGGAGCTGTTTTTT. Translated: CAISEEANTGELFF.